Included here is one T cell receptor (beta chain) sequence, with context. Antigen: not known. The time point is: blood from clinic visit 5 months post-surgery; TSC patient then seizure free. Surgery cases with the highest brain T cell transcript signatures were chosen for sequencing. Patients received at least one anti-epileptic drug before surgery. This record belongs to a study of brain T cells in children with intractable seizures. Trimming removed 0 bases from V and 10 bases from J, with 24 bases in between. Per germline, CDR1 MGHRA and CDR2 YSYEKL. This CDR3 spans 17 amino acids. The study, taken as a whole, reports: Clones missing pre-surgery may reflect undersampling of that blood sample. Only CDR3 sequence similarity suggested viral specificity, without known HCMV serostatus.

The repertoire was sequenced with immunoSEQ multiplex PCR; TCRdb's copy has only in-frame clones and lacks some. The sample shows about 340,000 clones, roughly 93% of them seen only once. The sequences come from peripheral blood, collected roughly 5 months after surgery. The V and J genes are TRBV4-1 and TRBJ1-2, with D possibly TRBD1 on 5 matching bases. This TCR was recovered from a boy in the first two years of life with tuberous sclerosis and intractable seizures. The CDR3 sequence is CASSQESLSGFGSYYTF. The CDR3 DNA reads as TGCGCCAGCAGCCAAGAGAGCCTATCAGGGTTTGGATCTTACTACACCTTC.